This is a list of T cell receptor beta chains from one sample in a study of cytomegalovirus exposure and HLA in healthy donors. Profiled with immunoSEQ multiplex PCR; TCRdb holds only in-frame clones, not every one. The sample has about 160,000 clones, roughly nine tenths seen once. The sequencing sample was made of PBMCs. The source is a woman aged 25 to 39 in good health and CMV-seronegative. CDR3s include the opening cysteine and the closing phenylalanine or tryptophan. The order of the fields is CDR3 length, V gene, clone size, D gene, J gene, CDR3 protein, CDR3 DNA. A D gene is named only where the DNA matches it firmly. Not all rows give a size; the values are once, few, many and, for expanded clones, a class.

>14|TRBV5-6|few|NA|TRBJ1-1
CASSVGQGNTEAFF
TGTGCCAGCAGCGTTGGACAAGGAAACACTGAAGCTTTCTTT
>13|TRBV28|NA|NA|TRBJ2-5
CASSRAGRETQYF
TGTGCCAGCAGCCGGGCGGGGAGGGAGACCCAGTACTTC
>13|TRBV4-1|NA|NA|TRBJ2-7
CASSHDRTYEQYF
TGCGCCAGCAGCCATGACAGAACCTACGAGCAGTACTTC
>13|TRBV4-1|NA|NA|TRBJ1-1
CASSQVGGSEAFF
TGCGCCAGCAGCCAAGTAGGAGGTTCTGAAGCTTTCTTT
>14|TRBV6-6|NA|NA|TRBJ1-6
CASTESLYNSPLHF
TGTGCCAGCACTGAGTCCCTCTATAATTCACCCCTCCACTTT
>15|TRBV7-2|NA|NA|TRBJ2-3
CASSPTLVPTDTQYF
TGTGCCAGCAGCCCTACCCTAGTCCCCACAGATACGCAGTATTTT
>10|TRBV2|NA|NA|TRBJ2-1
CASRAAEQFF
TGTGCCAGCAGAGCGGCTGAGCAGTTCTTC
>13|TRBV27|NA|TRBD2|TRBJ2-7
CASSFSGSYEQYF
TGTGCCAGCAGTTTTAGCGGGAGCTACGAGCAGTACTTC
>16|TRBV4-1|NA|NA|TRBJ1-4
CASSLTAPETNEKLFF
TGCGCCAGCTCTCTTACTGCCCCCGAAACTAATGAAAAACTGTTTTTT
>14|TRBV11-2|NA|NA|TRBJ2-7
CASSLDPGAVEQYF
TGTGCCAGCAGCTTAGATCCAGGAGCGGTCGAGCAGTACTTC
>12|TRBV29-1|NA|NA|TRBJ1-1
CSVPGGGRKAFF
TGCAGCGTCCCTGGGGGGGGGCGGAAAGCTTTCTTT
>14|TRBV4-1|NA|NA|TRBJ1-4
CASRLSRELEKLFF
TGCGCCAGCAGACTATCACGGGAGCTTGAAAAACTGTTTTTT
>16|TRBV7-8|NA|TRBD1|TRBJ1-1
CASSPRGTGINTEAFF
TGTGCCAGCAGCCCGAGGGGGACAGGGATCAACACTGAAGCTTTCTTT
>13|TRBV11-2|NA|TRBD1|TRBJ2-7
CASSQGQGGEQYF
TGTGCCAGCAGCCAGGGACAGGGGGGCGAGCAGTACTTC
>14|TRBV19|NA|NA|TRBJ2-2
CASSRGQGTGELFF
TGTGCCAGTAGTAGGGGGCAGGGAACCGGGGAGCTGTTTTTT
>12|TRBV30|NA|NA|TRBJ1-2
CACRGMGGGYTF
TGTGCCTGCCGGGGGATGGGGGGTGGCTACACCTTC
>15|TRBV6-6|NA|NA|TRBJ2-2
CASQSDRGGDGELFF
TGTGCCAGCCAAAGTGACAGGGGAGGGGACGGGGAGCTGTTTTTT
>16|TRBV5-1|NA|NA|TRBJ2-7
CASSSLQGTLHYEQYF
TGCGCCAGCAGCTCCTTGCAGGGAACTCTTCACTACGAGCAGTACTTC
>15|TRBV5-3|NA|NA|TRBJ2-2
CARSLGQPNTGELFF
TGTGCCAGAAGCTTGGGACAGCCTAACACCGGGGAGCTGTTTTTT
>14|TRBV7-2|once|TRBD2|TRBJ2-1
CASSLKRGSGEQFF
TGTGCCAGCAGCTTAAAGCGGGGTAGTGGTGAGCAGTTCTTC
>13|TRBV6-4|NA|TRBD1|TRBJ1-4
CASSPDRGVKLFF
TGTGCCAGCAGCCCGGACAGGGGAGTAAAACTGTTTTTT
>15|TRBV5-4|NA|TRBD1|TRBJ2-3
CASSSGQGGSDTQYF
TGTGCCAGCAGCTCGGGACAGGGTGGGTCAGATACGCAGTATTTT
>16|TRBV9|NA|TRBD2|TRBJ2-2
CASSPLAGGQAGELFF
TGTGCCAGCAGCCCATTGGCGGGAGGGCAGGCCGGGGAGCTGTTTTTT
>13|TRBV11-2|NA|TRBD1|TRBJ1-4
CASSRRGREKLFF
TGTGCCAGCAGCCGCAGGGGGAGAGAAAAACTGTTTTTT
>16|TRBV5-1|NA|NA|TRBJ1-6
CASSSGGSSYNSPLHF
TGCGCCAGCAGCTCCGGGGGGAGCTCCTATAATTCACCCCTCCACTTT
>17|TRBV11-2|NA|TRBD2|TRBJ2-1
CASSLVVGGLGDNEQFF
TGTGCCAGCAGCTTAGTTGTGGGAGGGCTGGGGGACAATGAGCAGTTCTTC
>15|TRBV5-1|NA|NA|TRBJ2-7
CASSLARELRYEQYF
TGCGCCAGCAGCTTGGCTCGGGAGCTTAGGTACGAGCAGTACTTC
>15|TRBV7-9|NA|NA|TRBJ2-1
CASLPPGTTYNEQFF
TGTGCCAGCCTCCCCCCCGGGACAACTTACAATGAGCAGTTCTTC
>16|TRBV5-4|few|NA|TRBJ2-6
CASSQDSGSGANVLTF
TGTGCCAGCAGTCAGGACAGCGGCTCTGGGGCCAACGTCCTGACTTTC
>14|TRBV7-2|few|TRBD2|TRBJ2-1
CASCRAGGRCEQFF
TGTGCCAGCTGCCGAGCGGGGGGAAGGTGTGAGCAGTTCTTC
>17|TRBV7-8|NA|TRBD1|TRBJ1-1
CASRADRGSMGSTEAFF
TGTGCCAGCAGGGCCGACAGGGGGAGTATGGGATCGACTGAAGCTTTCTTT
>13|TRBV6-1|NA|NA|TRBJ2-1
CASVRRESFEQFF
TGTGCCAGCGTCCGGCGGGAATCATTTGAGCAGTTCTTC
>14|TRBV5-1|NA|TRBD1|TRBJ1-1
CASSLGQGAGEAFF
TGCGCCAGCAGCTTGGGACAGGGGGCGGGGGAAGCTTTCTTT
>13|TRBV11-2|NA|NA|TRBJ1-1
CASSRTGGPEAFF
TGTGCCAGCAGCCGTACGGGGGGCCCTGAAGCTTTCTTT
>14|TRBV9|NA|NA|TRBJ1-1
CASSVGRAPTEAFF
TGTGCCAGCAGCGTAGGCAGGGCCCCCACTGAAGCTTTCTTT
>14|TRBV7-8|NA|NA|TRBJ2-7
CASSTGRRRGEQYF
TGTGCCAGCAGCACCGGACGAAGGAGGGGCGAGCAGTACTTC
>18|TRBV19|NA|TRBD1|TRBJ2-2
CASTPGAQGATNTGELFF
TGTGCCAGTACCCCAGGGGCTCAGGGGGCTACCAACACCGGGGAGCTGTTTTTT
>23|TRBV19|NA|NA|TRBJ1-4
CASSIAKPTALSPAASSFEKLFF
TGTGCCAGTAGTATAGCGAAACCGACGGCCCTTAGCCCGGCGGCCTCTTCGTTCGAAAAACTGTTTTTT
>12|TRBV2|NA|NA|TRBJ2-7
CATLPLSYEQYF
TGTGCCACCCTTCCTCTCTCCTACGAGCAGTACTTC
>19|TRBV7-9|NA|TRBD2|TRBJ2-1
CASSPPGSSGRSSIHEQFF
TGTGCCAGCAGCCCCCCGGGGAGCAGCGGGAGGTCTTCCATCCATGAGCAGTTCTTC
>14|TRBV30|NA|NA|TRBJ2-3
CAWSLGSGTDTQYF
TGTGCCTGGAGTCTGGGCTCGGGCACAGATACGCAGTATTTT
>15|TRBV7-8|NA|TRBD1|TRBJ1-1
CASSVRTGLNTEAFF
TGTGCCAGCAGCGTTCGGACAGGCTTGAACACTGAAGCTTTCTTT
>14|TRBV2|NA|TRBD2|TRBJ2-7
CASGLAGVTYEQYF
TGTGCCAGCGGACTAGCGGGAGTGACCTACGAGCAGTACTTC
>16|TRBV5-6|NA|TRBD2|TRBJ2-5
CASSFQSSGGIETQYF
TGTGCCAGCAGCTTCCAATCTAGCGGGGGGATCGAGACCCAGTACTTC
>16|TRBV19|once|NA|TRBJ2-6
CASSPPKGYGANVLTF
TGTGCCAGTAGTCCTCCCAAGGGGTATGGGGCCAACGTCCTGACTTTC
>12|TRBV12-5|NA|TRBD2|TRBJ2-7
CASGLVRGDLRF
TGTGCTAGTGGTTTGGTTCGGGGGGATCTGCGCTTC